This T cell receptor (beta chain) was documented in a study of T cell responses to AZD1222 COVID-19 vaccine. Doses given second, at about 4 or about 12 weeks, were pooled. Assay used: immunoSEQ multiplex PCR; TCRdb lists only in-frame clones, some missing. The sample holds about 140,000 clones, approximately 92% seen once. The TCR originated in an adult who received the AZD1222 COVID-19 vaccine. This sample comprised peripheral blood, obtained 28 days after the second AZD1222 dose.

The CDR3 region is CASRMGQGGQPQHF. The DNA for the CDR3 is TGTGCCAGTAGGATGGGACAGGGTGGCCAGCCCCAGCATTTT. This chain joins TRBV19 and TRBJ1-5, with 9 bases lining up with TRBD1. J gave up 7 bases and V 6 bases, and 7 bases lay outside the gene matches. Germline V gives CDR1 LNHDA, CDR2 SQIVND (reference sequence). This CDR3 has 14 amino acids. Based on the CDR3 plus reference TRBV19 and TRBJ1-5, the full variable domain is DGGITQSPKYLFRKEGQNVTLSCEQNLNHDAMYWYRQDPGQGLRLIYYSQIVNDFQKGDIAEGYSVSREKKESFPLTVTSAQKNPTAFYLCASRMGQGGQPQHFGDGTRLSIL.